The entry below gives a single T cell receptor beta chain sequence along with its context. Its target is unknown. One entry per CDR3 protein, called by TCRdb with MiXCR from the 5' RACE reads. The table records about 440,000 distinct CDR3 sequences, over 15% of them present only once. V shed 3 bases and J shed 4 bases, with 18 bases lying between them. The CDR3 sequence is 16 residues long. The germline V gene has CDR1 SGDLS and CDR2 YYNGEE. The sample is drawn from a study of T-cell memory formation after mild COVID-19. Findings and limits, study-wide: CD4+ contracting clones were mainly CM and EM; CD8+ ones, EMRA. Cross-reactive memory seemingly joined, as some responding clones were found in pre-infection memory.

The receptor comes from an adult woman who had mild COVID-19 (a few samples of this study predate the infection). Cell type and time point are not known. The sample taken for sequencing was PBMCs or a T cell subset sorted from them (not recorded which). The rearrangement links TRBV9 to TRBJ2-3, with D tentatively TRBD1 (6 bases). CDR3 amino acids: CASSGPGQLSADTQYF. CDR3 nucleotide sequence: TGTGCCAGCAGCGGACCCGGACAGCTATCAGCAGATACGCAGTATTTT. The complete variable domain, with remaining parts taken from reference TRBV9 and TRBJ2-3, reads DSGVTQTPKHLITATGQRVTLRCSPRSGDLSVYWYQQSLDQGLQFLIQYYNGEERAKGNILERFSAQQFPDLHSELNLSSLELGDSALYFCASSGPGQLSADTQYFGPGTRLTVL.